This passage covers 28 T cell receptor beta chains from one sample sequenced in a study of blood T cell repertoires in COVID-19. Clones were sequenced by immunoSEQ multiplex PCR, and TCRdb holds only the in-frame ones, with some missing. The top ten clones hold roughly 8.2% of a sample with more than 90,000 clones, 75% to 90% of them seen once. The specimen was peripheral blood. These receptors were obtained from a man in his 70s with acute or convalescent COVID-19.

The CDR3 loop reads CAIMRGGLTDTQYF. CDR3 nucleotides: TGTGCCATCATGCGAGGGGGTTTGACAGATACGCAGTATTTT. The V call is TRBV10-3, the J call TRBJ2-3, with a possible D match to TRBD1 (6 bases). Germline CDR1 is ENHRY and CDR2 is SYGVKD. Trimming removed 7 bases at V and 3 bases at J, with 14 bases between. This CDR3 comprises 14 residues.

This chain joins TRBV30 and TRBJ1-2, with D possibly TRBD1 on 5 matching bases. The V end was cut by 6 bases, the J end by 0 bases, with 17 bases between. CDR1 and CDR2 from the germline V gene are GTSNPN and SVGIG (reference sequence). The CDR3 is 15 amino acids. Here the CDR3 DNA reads TGTGCCTGTGGACGGATCCCAGGGTCTAACTATGGCTACACCTTC. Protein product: CACGRIPGSNYGYTF.

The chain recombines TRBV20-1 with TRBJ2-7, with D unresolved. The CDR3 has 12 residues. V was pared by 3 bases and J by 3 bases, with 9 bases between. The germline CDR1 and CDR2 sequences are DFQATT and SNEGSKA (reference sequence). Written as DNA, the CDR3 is TGCAGTGCTAGTCGGGTGTACTACGAGCAGTACTTC. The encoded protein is CSASRVYYEQYF.

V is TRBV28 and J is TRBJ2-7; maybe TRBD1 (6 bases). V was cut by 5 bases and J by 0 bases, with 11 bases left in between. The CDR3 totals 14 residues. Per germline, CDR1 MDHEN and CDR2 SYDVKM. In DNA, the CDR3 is TGTGCCAGCAGTCCCGGGACATCCTCCTACGAGCAGTACTTC. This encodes CASSPGTSSYEQYF.

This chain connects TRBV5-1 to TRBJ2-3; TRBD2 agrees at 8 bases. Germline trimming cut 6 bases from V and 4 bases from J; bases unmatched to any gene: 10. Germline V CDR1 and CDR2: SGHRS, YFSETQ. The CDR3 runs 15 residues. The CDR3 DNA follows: TGCGCCAGCACAGGATCGGGAGGGCCCTCAGATACGCAGTATTTT. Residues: CASTGSGGPSDTQYF.

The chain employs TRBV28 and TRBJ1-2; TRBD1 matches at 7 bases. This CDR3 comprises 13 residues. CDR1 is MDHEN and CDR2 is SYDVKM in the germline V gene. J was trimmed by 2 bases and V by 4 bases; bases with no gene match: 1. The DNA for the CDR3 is TGTGCCAGCAGTTGGGGACAGAACTATGGCTACACCTTC. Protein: CASSWGQNYGYTF.

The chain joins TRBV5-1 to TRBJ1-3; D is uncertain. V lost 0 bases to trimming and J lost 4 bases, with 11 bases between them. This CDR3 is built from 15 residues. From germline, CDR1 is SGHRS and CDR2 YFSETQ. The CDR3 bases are TGCGCCAGCAGCTTGGCTGCGGGTTACGGAAACACCATATATTTT. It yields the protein CASSLAAGYGNTIYF.

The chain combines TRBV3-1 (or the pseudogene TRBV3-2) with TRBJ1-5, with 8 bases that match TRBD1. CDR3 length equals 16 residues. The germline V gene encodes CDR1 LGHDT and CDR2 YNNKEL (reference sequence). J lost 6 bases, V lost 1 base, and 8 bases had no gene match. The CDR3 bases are TGTGCCAGCAGCCAAGGGACAGGGATCTTCGGTCAGCCCCAGCATTTT. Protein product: CASSQGTGIFGQPQHF.

The CDR3 loop reads CAWTRDRNTEAFF. CDR3 DNA sequence: TGTGCCTGGACCCGGGACAGGAACACTGAAGCTTTCTTT. V is TRBV30 and J is TRBJ1-1, with 7 bases aligning to TRBD1. The CDR3 has 13 amino acids. Germline CDR1 GTSNPN, CDR2 SVGIG (reference sequence). The V segment lost 4 bases and the J segment 1 base; nucleotides outside the gene matches: 3. Based on the CDR3 plus reference TRBV30 and TRBJ1-1, the full variable domain is SQTIHQWPATLVQPVGSPLSLECTVEGTSNPNLYWYRQAAGRGLQLLFYSVGIGQISSEVPQNLSASRPQDRQFILSSKKLLLSDSGFYLCAWTRDRNTEAFFGQGTRLTVV.

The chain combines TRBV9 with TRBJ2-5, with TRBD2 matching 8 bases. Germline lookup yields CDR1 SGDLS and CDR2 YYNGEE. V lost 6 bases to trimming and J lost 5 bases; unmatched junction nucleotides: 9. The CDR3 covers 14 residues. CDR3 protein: CASNLGGAWETQYF. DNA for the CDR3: TGTGCCAGCAACCTCGGGGGGGCCTGGGAGACCCAGTACTTC.

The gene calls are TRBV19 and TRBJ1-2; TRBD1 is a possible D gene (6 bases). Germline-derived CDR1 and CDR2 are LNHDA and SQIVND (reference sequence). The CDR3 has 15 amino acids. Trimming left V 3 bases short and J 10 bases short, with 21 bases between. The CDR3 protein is CASSIPGTQQILYTF. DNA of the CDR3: TGTGCCAGTAGTATCCCTGGGACACAACAGATACTCTACACCTTC.

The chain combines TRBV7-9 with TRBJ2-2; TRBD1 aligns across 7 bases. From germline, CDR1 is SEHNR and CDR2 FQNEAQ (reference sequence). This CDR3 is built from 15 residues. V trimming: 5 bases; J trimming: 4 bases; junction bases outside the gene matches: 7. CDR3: CASSTGNRGTGELFF. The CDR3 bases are TGTGCCAGCAGCACCGGGAACAGGGGCACCGGGGAGCTGTTTTTT.

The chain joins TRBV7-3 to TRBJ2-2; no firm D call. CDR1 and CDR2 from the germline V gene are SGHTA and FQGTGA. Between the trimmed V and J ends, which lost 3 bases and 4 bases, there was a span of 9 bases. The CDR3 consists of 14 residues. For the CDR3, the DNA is TGTGCCAGCAGCTTTATCAGTGGCACCGGGGAGCTGTTTTTT. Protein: CASSFISGTGELFF. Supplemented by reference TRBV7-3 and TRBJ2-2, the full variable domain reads GAGVSQTPSNKVTEKGKYVELRCDPISGHTALYWYRQSLGQGPEFLIYFQGTGAADDSGLPNDRFFAVRPEGSVSTLKIQRTERGDSAVYLCASSFISGTGELFFGEGSRLTVL.

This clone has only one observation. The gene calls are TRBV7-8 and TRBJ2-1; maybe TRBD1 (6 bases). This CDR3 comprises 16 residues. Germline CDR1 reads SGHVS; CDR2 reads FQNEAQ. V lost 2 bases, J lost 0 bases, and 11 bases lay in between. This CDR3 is CASSLRQANSYNEQFF. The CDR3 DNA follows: TGTGCCAGCAGCTTACGACAGGCAAACTCCTACAATGAGCAGTTCTTC.

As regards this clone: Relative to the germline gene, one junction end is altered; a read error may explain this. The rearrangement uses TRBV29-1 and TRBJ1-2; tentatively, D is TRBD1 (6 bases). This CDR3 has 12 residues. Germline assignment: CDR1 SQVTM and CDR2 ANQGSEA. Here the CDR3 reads CSVEGQKLGYTF. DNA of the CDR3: TGCAGCGTGGAAGGACAGAAATTGGGCTACACCTTC.

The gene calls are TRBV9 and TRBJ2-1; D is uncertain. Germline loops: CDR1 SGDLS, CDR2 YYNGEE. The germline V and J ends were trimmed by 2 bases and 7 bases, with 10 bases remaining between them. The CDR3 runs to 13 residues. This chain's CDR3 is CASSVHGWNEQFF. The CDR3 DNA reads TGTGCCAGCAGCGTTCACGGTTGGAATGAGCAGTTCTTC.

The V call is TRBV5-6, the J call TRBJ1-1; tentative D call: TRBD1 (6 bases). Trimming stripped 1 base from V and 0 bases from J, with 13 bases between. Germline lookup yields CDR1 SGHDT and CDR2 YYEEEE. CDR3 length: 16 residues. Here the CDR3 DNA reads TGTGCCAGCAGCTTGTTCCAGGGGAGTTTGAACACTGAAGCTTTCTTT. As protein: CASSLFQGSLNTEAFF.

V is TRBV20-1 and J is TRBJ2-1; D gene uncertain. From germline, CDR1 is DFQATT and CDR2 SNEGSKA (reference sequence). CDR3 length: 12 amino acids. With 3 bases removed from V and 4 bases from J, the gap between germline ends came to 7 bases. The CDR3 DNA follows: TGCAGTGCTAGTTATCAGTACAATGAGCAGTTCTTC. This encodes CSASYQYNEQFF.

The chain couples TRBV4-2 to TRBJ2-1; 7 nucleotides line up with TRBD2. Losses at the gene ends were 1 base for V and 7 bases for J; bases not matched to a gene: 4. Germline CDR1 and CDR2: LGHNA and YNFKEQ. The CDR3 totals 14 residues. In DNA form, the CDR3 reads TGTGCCAGCAGCCAAGGGGGAGGGCGGAATGAGCAGTTCTTC. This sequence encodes CASSQGGGRNEQFF.

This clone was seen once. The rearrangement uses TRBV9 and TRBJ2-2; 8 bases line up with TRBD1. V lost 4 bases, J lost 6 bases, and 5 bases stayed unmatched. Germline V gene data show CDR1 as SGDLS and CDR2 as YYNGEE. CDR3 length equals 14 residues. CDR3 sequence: CASSRDRGSGELFF. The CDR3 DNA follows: TGTGCCAGCAGCAGAGACAGGGGATCCGGGGAGCTGTTTTTT.

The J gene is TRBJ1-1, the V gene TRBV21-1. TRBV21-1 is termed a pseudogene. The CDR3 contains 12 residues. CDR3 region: CARTGVDTEAFF. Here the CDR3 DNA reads TGTGCCAGAACGGGGGTTGACACTGAAGCTTTCTTT.

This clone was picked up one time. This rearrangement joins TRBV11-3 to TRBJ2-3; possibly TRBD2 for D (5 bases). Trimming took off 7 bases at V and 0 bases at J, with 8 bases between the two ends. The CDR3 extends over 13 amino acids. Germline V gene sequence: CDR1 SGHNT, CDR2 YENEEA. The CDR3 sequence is CASKRGSTDTQYF. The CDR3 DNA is TGTGCCAGCAAACGGGGTAGCACAGATACGCAGTATTTT.

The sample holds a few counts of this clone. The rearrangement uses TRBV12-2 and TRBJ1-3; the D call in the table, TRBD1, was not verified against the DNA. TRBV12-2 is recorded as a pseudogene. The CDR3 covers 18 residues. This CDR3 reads CASRLAYREREQTNTIYF. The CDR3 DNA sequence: TGTGCAAGTCGCTTAGCTTACAGGGAGAGGGAACAGACCAACACCATATATTTT.

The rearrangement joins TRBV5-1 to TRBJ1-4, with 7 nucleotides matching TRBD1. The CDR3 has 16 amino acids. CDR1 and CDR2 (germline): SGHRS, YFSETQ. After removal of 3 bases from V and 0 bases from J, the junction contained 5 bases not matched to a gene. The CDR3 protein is CASSSQGITTNEKLFF. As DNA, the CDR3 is TGCGCCAGCAGCTCACAGGGGATAACAACTAATGAAAAACTGTTTTTT.

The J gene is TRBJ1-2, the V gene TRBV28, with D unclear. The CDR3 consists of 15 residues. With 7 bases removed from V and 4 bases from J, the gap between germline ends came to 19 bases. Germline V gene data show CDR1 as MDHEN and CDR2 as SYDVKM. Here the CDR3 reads CASTPMPTTGYGYTF. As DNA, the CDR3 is TGTGCCAGCACTCCGATGCCTACCACCGGCTATGGCTACACCTTC.

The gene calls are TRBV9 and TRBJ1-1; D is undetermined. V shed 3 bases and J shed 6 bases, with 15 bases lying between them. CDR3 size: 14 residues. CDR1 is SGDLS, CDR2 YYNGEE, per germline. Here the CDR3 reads CASSAEVGWAEAFF. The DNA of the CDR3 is TGTGCCAGCAGCGCTGAGGTGGGTTGGGCTGAAGCTTTCTTT. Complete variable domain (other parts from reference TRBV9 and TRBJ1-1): DSGVTQTPKHLITATGQRVTLRCSPRSGDLSVYWYQQSLDQGLQFLIQYYNGEERAKGNILERFSAQQFPDLHSELNLSSLELGDSALYFCASSAEVGWAEAFFGQGTRLTVV.

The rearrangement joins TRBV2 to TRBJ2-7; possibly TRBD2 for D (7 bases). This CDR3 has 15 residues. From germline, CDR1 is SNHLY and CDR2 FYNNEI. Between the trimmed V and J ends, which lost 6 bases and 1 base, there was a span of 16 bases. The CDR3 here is CASRRGGGNSYEQYF. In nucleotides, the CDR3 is TGTGCCAGCAGGAGGGGGGGTGGAAATTCCTACGAGCAGTACTTC.

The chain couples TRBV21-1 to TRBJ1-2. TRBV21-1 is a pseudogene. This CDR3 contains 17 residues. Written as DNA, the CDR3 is TGTGCCAGCAGCAAAGCGCTTTCGGGGGGCGAGTGCGCTGGCTACACCTTC. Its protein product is CASSKALSGGECAGYTF.